The present entry profiles one T cell receptor beta chain with its context. Its antigen is unknown. Using a J-beta primer mix together with a sample-barcoded 5' primer, a second PCR was run for roughly 7 to 12 cycles. Carrying 12 random nucleotides, a template-switch adaptor labeled each individual cDNA molecule. TCRdb redid the calling of the 5' RACE reads with MiXCR, one entry per CDR3 protein. The sample consists of roughly 700,000 distinct CDR3 sequences, around 49% of them appearing once. Unmatched junction bases numbered 1, after V lost 0 bases and J lost 5 bases. Per germline, CDR1 DFQATT and CDR2 SNEGSKA (reference sequence). This CDR3 spans 13 amino acids. This specimen belongs to a study of blood T cells in healthy people across ages. Points from the study as a whole: Aged donors had fewer naive CD4+ cells and lower diversity than long-lived donors.

Healthy Caucasian individuals from Russia aged roughly 6 to 90 served as donors. With each sample, at least 5 micrograms of total RNA were extracted. This sequence originates from a woman aged 55-70 years in good health. The source material was blood. The chain is built from TRBV20-1 and TRBJ2-1; 7 bases align to TRBD2. The CDR3 here is CSARELADNEQFF. The CDR3 DNA sequence: TGCAGTGCTAGAGAGCTAGCGGACAATGAGCAGTTCTTC.